The T cell receptor beta chain under discussion was sequenced for a study of response to subunit inactivated influenza vaccine (dated by TCRdb to 2016 to 2019). About the investigation overall: Deep quantitative T cell receptor repertoire profiling was used in the study to track responses to a trivalent subunit inactivated influenza vaccine. Results and caveats for the whole study, not just this receptor: The authors suggested that each seasonal influenza vaccination may recruit only a limited number of new T cells.

The library was built by means of RT-PCR. Sequencing took place on an Illumina HiSeq 2500. The raw public reads went through TCRdb reprocessing: fastp at Q25, MiXCR clone calling, in-frame beta chains kept. Every distinct CDR3 protein forms one entry, paired with its most common genes and DNA. The sample yields 500,000 to 700,000 distinct CDR3 sequences; roughly a quarter were counted once. The ten biggest clones cover 2.5% to 3.5% of the sample. Turning to this clonotype: It has no known antigen specificity. No much larger clone is present one base from it, and per-base qualities are unavailable.

This sample was also put to use in a study of T cells expressing NK-cell markers. The second study reports: The TCR beta cDNA libraries were made using 5'RACE template switching, a step that added both a universal primer site and unique molecular identifiers. TCR beta-chain repertoires were profiled in sorted CD3+CD56+NKG2C+, CD3+CD56+NKG2C- and CD3+CD56-NKG2C+ T-cell subsets from roughly eight donors. Most of the eight sequenced donors were HCMV-seropositive and one was HCMV-seronegative. To restrict sorting to alphabetaTCR-expressing T cells, an anti-gammadeltaTCR antibody was added in several experiments. In 5 to 7 donors, the dominant CD3+CD56+NKG2C+ clonotypes ranked among the top 10 CD8+ clonotypes, making up roughly 1.0-7.0% of CD8+ T cells. Those dominant clonotypes were again the most abundant among CD3+CD56-NKG2C+ cells in a handful of donors, at roughly 25-60.1%. It remained unclear whether the expanded NKG2C-expressing T cell clones were specific for HCMV antigens. The study sequenced eight donors, all healthy volunteers chosen at random: three men and five women. HCMV serostatus was determined by detecting HCMV-specific IgG in serum with a commercial ELISA kit. Peripheral blood mononuclear cells were isolated from blood by Ficoll density gradient centrifugation. CD4+ and CD8+ T cells were isolated from PBMC by magnetic immunoseparation with Miltenyi isolation kits. cDNA synthesis was primed from the TCR beta constant segment and was followed by two successive PCR amplification steps. Libraries were sequenced as 2 x 150 bp reads on Illumina HiSeq 2000/2500, MiSeq or NextSeq. MIGEC was used to demultiplex reads and group the reads by UMI, and MiTCR was used to assemble and quantify clonotypes. To remove erroneous sequences, TCR cDNA sequences were retained only when supported by two or more reads. The tcR package was used for downstream repertoire analysis, with clonotypes matched between fractions based on CDR3 nucleotide sequence plus V segment. VDJmatch was used to annotate antigen specificity against VDJdb, with one amino acid substitution allowed in CDR3.

This receptor was taken from a man aged 50 to 60 who received an inactivated influenza vaccine. Donor details come from another sample of the same person, matched by shared clones. The specimen was CD4+ T cells sorted from PBMCs, collected roughly 13 days after vaccination.

In nucleotides, the sequence is TGTGCCAGCAGCGGAGGGACAGGGCAAGCTTTCTTT. It specifies CASSGGTGQAFF. This chain joins TRBV9 to TRBJ1-1; 9 bases in the middle match TRBD1. The CDR3 holds 12 amino acids from the cysteine to the phenylalanine. The DNA shown is the 36-base CDR3, in frame from base 1. CDR1 and CDR2 were assigned from the germline V gene as SGDLS and YYNGEE. V lost 3 bases and J lost 9 bases, and the count of bases not matched to a germline gene is 3.